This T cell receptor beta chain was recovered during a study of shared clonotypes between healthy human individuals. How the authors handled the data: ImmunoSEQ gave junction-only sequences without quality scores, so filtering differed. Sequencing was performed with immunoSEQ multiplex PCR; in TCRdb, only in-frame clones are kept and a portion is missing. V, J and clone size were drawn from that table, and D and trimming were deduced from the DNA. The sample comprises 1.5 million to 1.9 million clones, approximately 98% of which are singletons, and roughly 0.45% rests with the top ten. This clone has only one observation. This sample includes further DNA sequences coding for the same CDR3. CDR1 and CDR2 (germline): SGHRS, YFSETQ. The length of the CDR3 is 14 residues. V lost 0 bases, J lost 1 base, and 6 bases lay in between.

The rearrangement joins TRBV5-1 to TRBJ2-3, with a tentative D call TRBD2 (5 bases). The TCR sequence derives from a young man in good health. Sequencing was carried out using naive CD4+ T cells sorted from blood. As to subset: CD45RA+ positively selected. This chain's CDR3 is CASSLGSGTDTQYF. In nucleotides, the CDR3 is TGCGCCAGCAGCTTGGGTAGCGGCACAGATACGCAGTATTTT.